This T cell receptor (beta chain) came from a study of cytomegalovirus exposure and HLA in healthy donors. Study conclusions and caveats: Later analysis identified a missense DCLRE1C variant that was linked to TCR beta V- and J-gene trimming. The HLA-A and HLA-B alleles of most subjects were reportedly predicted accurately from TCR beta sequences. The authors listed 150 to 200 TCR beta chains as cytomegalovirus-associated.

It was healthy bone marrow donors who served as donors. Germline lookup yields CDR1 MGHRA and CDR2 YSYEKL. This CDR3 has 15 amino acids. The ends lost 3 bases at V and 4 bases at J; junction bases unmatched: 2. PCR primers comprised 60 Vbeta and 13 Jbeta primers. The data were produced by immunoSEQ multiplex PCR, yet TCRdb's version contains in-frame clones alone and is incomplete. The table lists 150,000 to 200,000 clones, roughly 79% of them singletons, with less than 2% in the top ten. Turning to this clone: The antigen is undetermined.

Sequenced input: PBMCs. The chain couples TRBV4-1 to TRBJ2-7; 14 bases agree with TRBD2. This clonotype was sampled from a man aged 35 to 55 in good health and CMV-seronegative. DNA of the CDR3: TGCGCCAGCAGCCAGGGGACTAGCGGGAGATACGAGCAGTACTTC. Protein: CASSQGTSGRYEQYF.